Listed below are T cell receptor beta chains from one sample, sequenced in a study of blood T cell repertoires in COVID-19. Clones were sequenced by immunoSEQ multiplex PCR, and TCRdb holds only the in-frame ones, with some missing. In the table there are just over 95,000 clones, over 70% of which are singletons. Sequencing was carried out using peripheral blood. Receptor source: a man in his sixties with acute or convalescent COVID-19. CDR3s include the opening cysteine and the closing phenylalanine or tryptophan. Each record gives: D gene, J gene, V gene, clone size, CDR3 protein, CDR3 DNA. D genes are given only for firm matches. Clone size is stated in some rows and not others, as once, few, many or a class when expanded.

TRBD1 | TRBJ1-5 | TRBV2 | . | CASTGDRDFNQPQHF | TGTGCCAGCACAGGGGACAGGGACTTTAATCAGCCCCAGCATTTT
TRBD2 | TRBJ2-5 | TRBV5-4 | . | CASEVMGLAGVTRETQYF | TGTGCCAGCGAGGTGATGGGGCTAGCGGGAGTGACACGGGAGACCCAGTACTTC
TRBD1 | TRBJ2-3 | TRBV5-4 | . | CASSLTGVSTDTQYF | TGTGCCAGCAGCTTGACAGGGGTTAGCACAGATACGCAGTATTTT
TRBD2 | TRBJ2-7 | TRBV2 | . | CASTGGAHSSSYEQYF | TGTGCCAGCACCGGGGGGGCGCATTCGAGCTCCTACGAGCAGTACTTC
. | TRBJ1-1 | TRBV15 | once | CATSRDFGSYTEAFF | TGTGCCACCAGCAGAGATTTCGGGAGCTACACTGAAGCTTTCTTT
TRBD1 | TRBJ1-1 | TRBV30 | . | CAWSGQGGYEAFF | TGTGCCTGGAGTGGACAGGGGGGTTATGAAGCTTTCTTT
TRBD2 | TRBJ2-5 | TRBV29-1 | . | CSVMTSGRETQYF | TGCAGCGTAATGACTAGCGGGAGAGAGACCCAGTACTTC
. | TRBJ2-7 | TRBV5-1 | . | CASSLKGRGPANEQYF | TGCGCCAGCAGCTTGAAAGGGCGGGGGCCAGCCAACGAGCAGTACTTC
. | TRBJ1-4 | TRBV12-3/TRBV12-4 | . | CASRGGSTEKLFF | TGTGCCAGCCGCGGAGGCAGTACTGAAAAACTGTTTTTT
TRBD2 | TRBJ2-7 | TRBV7-2 | . | CASSRDYSSYEQYF | TGTGCCAGCAGCCGGGACTACTCTTCCTACGAGCAGTACTTC
. | TRBJ1-2 | TRBV2 | . | CASSEALENYGYTF | TGTGCCAGCAGTGAAGCGCTTGAGAACTATGGCTACACCTTC
TRBD2 | TRBJ2-5 | TRBV28 | once | CASSPPGLAGQETQYF | TGTGCCAGCAGCCCTCCGGGACTAGCGGGACAAGAGACCCAGTACTTC
. | TRBJ2-7 | TRBV4-1 | . | CASSQAVHAYEQYF | TGCGCCAGCAGCCAAGCAGTCCACGCCTACGAGCAGTACTTC
. | TRBJ1-5 | TRBV2 | . | CASSDGPLSNQPQHF | TGTGCCAGCAGTGACGGTCCGCTTAGCAATCAGCCCCAGCATTTT
. | TRBJ2-2 | TRBV7-8 | . | CASSLKGLALTGELFF | TGTGCCAGCAGCTTAAAAGGTCTAGCGTTAACCGGGGAGCTGTTTTTT
TRBD1 | TRBJ2-1 | TRBV28 | . | CASSSPYRGEQFF | TGTGCCAGCAGTTCACCATACAGGGGTGAGCAGTTCTTC
. | TRBJ2-5 | TRBV27 | . | CASSLWGDQETQYF | TGTGCCAGCAGTCTGTGGGGGGACCAAGAGACCCAGTACTTC